This T cell receptor beta chain is drawn from a study of T-cell reconstitution after alpha-beta-depleted transplantation in children. There are 13 residues in the CDR3. Per germline, CDR1 SQVTM and CDR2 ANQGSEA. Trimming stripped 3 bases from V and 6 bases from J, with 12 bases between. This clonotype was found many times. Construction of the TCRbeta library involved unique molecular identifiers. TCRdb analysed the PCR reads with MiXCR anew, one entry per CDR3 protein. The data contain hundreds of thousands of distinct CDR3 sequences, around 11% of them seen just once; the ten biggest clones take up around 3%.

The sample here was PBMCs from the stem cell graft donor, taken from the stem cell graft. The clonotype originates from a human donor who donated a stem cell graft to a child with acute lymphoblastic leukemia. This chain links TRBV29-1 with TRBJ2-1; perhaps D is TRBD1 or TRBD2 (6 bases each). DNA for the CDR3: TGCAGCGTTGAGGCAGAGGGGGGCAATGAGCAGTTCTTC. This translates into CSVEAEGGNEQFF.